The clone carrying this T cell receptor beta chain showed up just a few times. Profiling relied on immunoSEQ multiplex PCR, and the TCRdb table lists in-frame clones only, not all of them. This table holds more than 400,000 clones, 75% to 90% found once. The data were obtained in a study of blood T cell repertoires in COVID-19. The sequenced sample consisted of peripheral blood. This clonotype originated in a human donor in a cohort sampled during active COVID-19.

The CDR3 spells CASSPTGGETEAFF. CDR3 nucleotides: TGTGCCAGCAGCCCAACGGGGGGTGAGACTGAAGCTTTCTTT. The chain carries TRBV7-3 and TRBJ1-1; D might be TRBD1 (5 bases). V was clipped by 5 bases and J by 5 bases, with 15 bases between them. The germline CDR1 and CDR2 sequences are SGHTA and FQGTGA. The CDR3 loop spans 14 amino acids. Drawing the rest from reference TRBV7-3 and TRBJ1-1, the complete variable domain is GAGVSQTPSNKVTEKGKYVELRCDPISGHTALYWYRQSLGQGPEFLIYFQGTGAADDSGLPNDRFFAVRPEGSVSTLKIQRTERGDSAVYLCASSPTGGETEAFFGQGTRLTVV.